This T cell receptor (beta chain) was identified in a study of Graves' ophthalmopathy and Graves' hyperthyroidism. Study-wide points: At 70.59% sensitivity and approximately 74% specificity, the model predicted progression of the ophthalmopathy.

The CDR3 sequence is 15 residues long. From germline, CDR1 is WSHSY and CDR2 SAAADI. The junction had 5 bases not matched to a gene; V was cut back by 3 bases and J by 1 base. For donors with ophthalmopathy, the disease showed moderate-to-severe activity, reached CAS ≥3 and NOSPECS ≥4, and had lasted under 3 months. Amplification targeted the TCR beta CDR3 regions, with RNA transcripts as the source material. An initial RT-PCR round employing HTBI primers preceded a second-round multiplex PCR. TCRdb re-analysed the multiplex PCR reads in MiXCR, keeping a single row per CDR3 protein. This sample has some 400,000 distinct CDR3 sequences, with around 17% found just once. This clonotype was counted at least ten times. Its antigen remains unidentified.

Source material: peripheral blood. The chain uses TRBV10-2 and TRBJ1-1, with 7 bases that match TRBD1. The TCR was taken from a woman aged 18-35 years with Graves' ophthalmopathy. The CDR3 nucleotides read TGCGCCAGCAGTGAAGGAGGGGGCCGGAACACTGAAGCTTTCTTT. Protein product: CASSEGGGRNTEAFF.